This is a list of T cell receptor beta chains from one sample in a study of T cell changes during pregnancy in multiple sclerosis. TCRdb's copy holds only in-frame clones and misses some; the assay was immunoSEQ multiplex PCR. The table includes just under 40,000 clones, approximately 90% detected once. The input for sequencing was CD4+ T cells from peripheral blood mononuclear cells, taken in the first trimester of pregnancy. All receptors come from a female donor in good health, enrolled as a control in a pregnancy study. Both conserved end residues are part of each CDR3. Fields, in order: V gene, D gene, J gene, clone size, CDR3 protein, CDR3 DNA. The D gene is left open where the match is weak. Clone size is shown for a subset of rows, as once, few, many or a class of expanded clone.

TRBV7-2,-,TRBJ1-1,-,CASSLGRLNTEAFF,TGTGCCAGCAGCTTGGGCAGACTGAACACTGAAGCTTTCTTT
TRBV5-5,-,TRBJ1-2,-,CASSLNYRDTYGYTF,TGTGCCAGCAGCTTGAACTATCGCGATACCTATGGCTACACCTTC
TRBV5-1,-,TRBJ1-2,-,CASSLTPGVYGYTF,TGCGCCAGCAGCTTGACCCCCGGGGTATATGGCTACACCTTC
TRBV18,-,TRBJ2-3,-,CASSPLAEGDTQYF,TGTGCCAGCTCACCACTAGCGGAAGGGGATACGCAGTATTTT
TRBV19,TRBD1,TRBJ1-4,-,CASRDRSLIGEKLFF,TGTGCCAGTAGGGACAGGTCTTTAATAGGTGAAAAACTGTTTTTT
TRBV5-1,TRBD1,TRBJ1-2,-,CASSSGQGLLGYTF,TGCGCCAGCAGTTCGGGACAGGGTCTTCTCGGCTACACCTTC
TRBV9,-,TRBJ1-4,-,CASSLQGAPNEKLFF,TGTGCCAGCAGCTTACAAGGGGCGCCTAATGAAAAACTGTTTTTT
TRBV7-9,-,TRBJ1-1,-,CASTSPGGNTEAFF,TGTGCCAGCACCTCGCCCGGGGGAAACACTGAAGCTTTCTTT
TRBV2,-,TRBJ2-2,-,CIQRRSPNTGELFF,TGTATCCAGCGTCGCAGTCCGAACACCGGGGAGCTGTTTTTT
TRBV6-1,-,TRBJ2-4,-,CASSPDTLAKNIQYF,TGTGCCAGCAGTCCAGACACTCTAGCCAAAAACATTCAGTACTTC
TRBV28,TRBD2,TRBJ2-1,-,CASSFNSGGYNEQFF,TGTGCCAGCAGTTTTAATAGCGGGGGATACAATGAGCAGTTCTTC
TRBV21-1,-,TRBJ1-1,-,CASSKRGSNTEAFF,TGTGCCAGCAGCAAACGGGGAAGCAACACTGAAGCTTTCTTT
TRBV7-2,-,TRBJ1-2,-,CASSKPGGRGYGYTF,TGTGCCAGCAGCAAGCCGGGGGGCCGGGGCTATGGCTACACCTTC
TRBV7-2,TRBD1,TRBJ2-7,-,CASSLESGQAYEQYF,TGTGCCAGCAGCTTAGAGTCGGGACAGGCCTACGAGCAGTACTTC
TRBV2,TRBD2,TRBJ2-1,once,CASSILAGGLNEQFF,TGTGCCAGCAGCATACTAGCGGGGGGGCTCAATGAGCAGTTCTTC
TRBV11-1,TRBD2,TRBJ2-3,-,CASSLTHSGGLPHTQYF,TGTGCCAGCAGCTTAACGCATAGCGGGGGGCTCCCTCATACGCAGTATTTT
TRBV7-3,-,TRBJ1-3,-,CASSSDPRGTIYF,TGTGCCAGCAGCTCCGATCCTCGCGGCACCATATATTTT
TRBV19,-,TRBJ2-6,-,CATSYGGPSSSGANVLTF,TGTGCCACCTCATACGGGGGGCCATCCAGCTCTGGGGCCAACGTCCTGACTTTC
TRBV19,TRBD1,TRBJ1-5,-,CASSIDLFGPGQEHF,TGTGCCAGTAGTATAGATCTATTCGGACCGGGACAGGAGCATTTT
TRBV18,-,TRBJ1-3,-,CASSPPRYPGAGNTIYF,TGTGCCAGCTCACCTCCCCGCTACCCAGGGGCTGGAAACACCATATATTTT
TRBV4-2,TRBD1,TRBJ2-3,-,CASSSGQGSTDTQYF,TGTGCCAGCAGCTCCGGACAGGGGAGTACAGATACGCAGTATTTT
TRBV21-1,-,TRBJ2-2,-,CASSPWRGEGSTGELFF,TGTGCCAGCAGCCCCTGGCGGGGGGAGGGTTCCACCGGGGAGCTGTTTTTT
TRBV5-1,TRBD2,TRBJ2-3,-,CATSLGRTSGVITDTQYF,TGCGCCACCTCTCTGGGACGGACTAGCGGGGTTATCACAGATACGCAGTATTTT
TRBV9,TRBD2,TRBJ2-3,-,CASSGKALAGGRFRADTQYF,TGTGCCAGCAGCGGAAAGGCACTAGCGGGGGGGCGCTTTAGAGCAGATACGCAGTATTTT
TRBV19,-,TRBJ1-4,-,CASSRGSAMGEEKLFF,TGTGCCAGTAGTAGGGGCAGCGCAATGGGCGAGGAAAAACTGTTTTTT
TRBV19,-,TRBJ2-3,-,CASSSTDTDTQYF,TGTGCCAGTAGTTCGACAGATACAGATACGCAGTATTTT
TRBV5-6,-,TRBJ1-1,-,CASSYTNTEAFF,TGTGCCAGCAGCTACACGAACACTGAAGCTTTCTTT
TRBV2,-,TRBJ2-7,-,CASSYQGSEQYF,TGTGCCAGCAGTTACCAGGGGTCCGAGCAGTACTTC
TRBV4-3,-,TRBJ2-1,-,CASSQEVIGGRTNEQFF,TGCGCCAGCAGCCAAGAGGTGATCGGGGGACGAACAAATGAGCAGTTCTTC
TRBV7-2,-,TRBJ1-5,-,CASSSTGSSNQPQHF,TGTGCCAGCAGCTCCACTGGGAGTAGCAATCAGCCCCAGCATTTT
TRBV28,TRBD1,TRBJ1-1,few,CASYHRGQEAFF,TGTGCCAGCTATCACAGGGGCCAGGAAGCTTTCTTT
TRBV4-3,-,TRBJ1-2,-,CASSQDRVGGYTF,TGCGCCAGCAGCCAAGACAGGGTCGGAGGCTACACCTTC
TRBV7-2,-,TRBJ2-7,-,CASSFRTVTGEQYF,TGTGCCAGCAGCTTCCGGACAGTAACTGGTGAGCAGTACTTC
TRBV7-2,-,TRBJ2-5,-,CASSLTGEQETQYF,TGTGCCAGCAGCTTAACGGGGGAGCAAGAGACCCAGTACTTC
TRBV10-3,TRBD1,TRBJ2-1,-,CAISDHARQGGEQFF,TGTGCCATCAGTGATCATGCCCGACAGGGGGGTGAGCAGTTCTTC
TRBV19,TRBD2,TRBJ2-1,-,CASKGTSGYNEQFF,TGTGCCAGTAAAGGGACTAGCGGATACAATGAGCAGTTCTTC
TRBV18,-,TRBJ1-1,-,CASSPPQGRNTEAFF,TGTGCCAGCTCACCACCGCAGGGGCGGAACACTGAAGCTTTCTTT
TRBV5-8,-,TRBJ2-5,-,CASSPRGKETQYF,TGTGCCAGCAGCCCCCGGGGGAAAGAGACCCAGTACTTC
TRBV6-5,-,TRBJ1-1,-,CASSPRENTEAFF,TGTGCCAGCAGCCCCAGGGAGAACACTGAAGCTTTCTTT
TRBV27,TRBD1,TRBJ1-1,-,CASSGRTGAGVPEAFF,TGTGCCAGCAGTGGGCGGACAGGGGCGGGGGTGCCTGAAGCTTTCTTT